The 6 T cell receptor beta chains reported below all come from one sample, sequenced in a study of OX40 agonist ivuxolimab in advanced cancers. Measured with immunoSEQ multiplex PCR; TCRdb has only the in-frame clones, and not every one. The sample comprises some 78,000 clones, about 88% of which are singletons, and around 0.45% rests with the top ten. Sample: CD4+ or CD8+ T cells sorted from blood, taken in a trial of the OX40 agonist ivuxolimab. All receptors derive from an adult with an advanced solid tumor such as melanoma, head and neck, liver or kidney cancer.

The rearrangement joins TRBV29-1 to TRBJ2-3; 7 bases match TRBD2. Germline V gene data show CDR1 as SQVTM and CDR2 as ANQGSEA. J lost 14 bases, V lost 7 bases, and 15 bases had no gene match. CDR3 length: 12 residues. CDR3 DNA: TGCAGCGCCCGGACTAGTGGGGCTCCAAGGTATTTT. The encoded protein is CSARTSGAPRYF.

The CDR3 reads CASSTGRDTEAFF. The CDR3 nucleotides read TGTGCCAGCAGCACAGGCCGGGACACTGAAGCTTTCTTT. V is TRBV7-3 and J is TRBJ1-1; a possible D gene is TRBD1 (5 bases). Germline V gene data show CDR1 as SGHTA and CDR2 as FQGTGA. The V end lost 5 bases, the J end lost 3 bases, and 10 bases lay between the germline ends. The CDR3 sequence is 13 residues long.

The chain carries TRBV12-5 and TRBJ1-1, with D uncertain. This CDR3 is 14 amino acids long. V shed 1 base and J shed 1 base, with 7 bases lying between them. Germline CDR1 LGHNT, CDR2 FRNRAP. The CDR3 nucleotides are TGTGCTAGTGGTTTGGGATGGAGGAACACTGAAGCTTTCTTT. It is translated as CASGLGWRNTEAFF.

This chain connects TRBV21-1 to TRBJ2-1. TRBV21-1 is a documented pseudogene. The CDR3 contains 15 residues. CDR3 loop: CASSKAGFTYNEQFF. CDR3 DNA sequence: TGTGCCAGCAGCAAAGCAGGGTTCACCTACAATGAGCAGTTCTTC.

This chain joins TRBV5-1 and TRBJ2-5; 8 nucleotides line up with TRBD1. The germline V gene encodes CDR1 SGHRS and CDR2 YFSETQ. The CDR3 length is 13 residues. J gave up 4 bases and V 7 bases, and 6 bases lay outside the gene matches. CDR3 in amino acids: CASEGQVGETQYF. The CDR3 nucleotides read TGCGCCAGCGAGGGACAGGTCGGAGAGACCCAGTACTTC.

The V gene is TRBV27, the J gene TRBJ2-7; D may correspond to TRBD1 or TRBD2 (5 bases each). V gave up 1 base and J gave up 5 bases, with 18 bases separating them. There are 16 residues in the CDR3. From germline, CDR1 is MNHEY and CDR2 SMNVEV (reference sequence). CDR3 sequence: CASSLLGGGARDEQYF. Written as DNA, the CDR3 is TGTGCCAGCAGTTTATTAGGCGGTGGGGCGAGGGACGAGCAGTACTTC.